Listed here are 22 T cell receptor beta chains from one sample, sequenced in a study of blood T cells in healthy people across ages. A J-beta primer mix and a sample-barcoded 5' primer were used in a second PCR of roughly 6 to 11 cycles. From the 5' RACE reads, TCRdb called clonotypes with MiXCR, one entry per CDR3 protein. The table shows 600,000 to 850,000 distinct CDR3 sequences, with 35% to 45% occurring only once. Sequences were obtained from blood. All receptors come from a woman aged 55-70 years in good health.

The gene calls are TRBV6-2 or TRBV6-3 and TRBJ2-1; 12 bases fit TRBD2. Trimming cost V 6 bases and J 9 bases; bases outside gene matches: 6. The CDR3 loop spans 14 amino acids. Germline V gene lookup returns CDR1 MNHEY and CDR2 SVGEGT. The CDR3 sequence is CASRSSGRAGEQFF. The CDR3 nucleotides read TGTGCCAGCAGATCTAGCGGGAGGGCCGGTGAGCAGTTCTTC.

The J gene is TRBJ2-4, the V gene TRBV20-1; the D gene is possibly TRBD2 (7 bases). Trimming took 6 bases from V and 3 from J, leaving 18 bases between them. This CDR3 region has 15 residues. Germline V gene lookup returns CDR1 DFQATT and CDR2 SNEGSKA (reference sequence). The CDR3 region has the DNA TGCAGTGCCCGAAGGGGGGGCGAGGACAAAAACATTCAGTACTTC. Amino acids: CSARRGGEDKNIQYF.

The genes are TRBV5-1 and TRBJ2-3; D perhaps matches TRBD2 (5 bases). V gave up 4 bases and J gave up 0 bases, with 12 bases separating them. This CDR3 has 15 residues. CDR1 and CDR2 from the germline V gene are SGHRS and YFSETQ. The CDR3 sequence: CASSLEEASTDTQYF. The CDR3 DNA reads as TGCGCCAGCAGCCTGGAGGAGGCGAGCACAGATACGCAGTATTTT.

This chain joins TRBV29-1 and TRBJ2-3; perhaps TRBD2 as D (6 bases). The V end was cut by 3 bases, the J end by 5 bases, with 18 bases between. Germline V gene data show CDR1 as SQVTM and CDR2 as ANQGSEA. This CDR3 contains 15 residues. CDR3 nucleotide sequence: TGCAGCGTTGACTCTCCCAGCGGGTGGGGAGATACGCAGTATTTT. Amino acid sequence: CSVDSPSGWGDTQYF.

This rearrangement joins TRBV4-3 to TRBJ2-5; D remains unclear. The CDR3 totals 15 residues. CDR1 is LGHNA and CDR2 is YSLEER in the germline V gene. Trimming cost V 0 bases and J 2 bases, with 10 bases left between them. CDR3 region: CASSQDLGYQETQYF. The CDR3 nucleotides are TGCGCCAGCAGCCAAGATCTAGGATATCAAGAGACCCAGTACTTC.

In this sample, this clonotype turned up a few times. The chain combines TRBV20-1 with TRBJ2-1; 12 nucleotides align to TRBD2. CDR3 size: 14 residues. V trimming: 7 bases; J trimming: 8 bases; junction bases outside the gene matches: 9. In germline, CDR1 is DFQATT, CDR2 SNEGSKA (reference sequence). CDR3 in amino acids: CSGLAGGPSDEQFF. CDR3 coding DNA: TGCAGTGGTCTAGCGGGAGGGCCGAGTGATGAGCAGTTCTTC.

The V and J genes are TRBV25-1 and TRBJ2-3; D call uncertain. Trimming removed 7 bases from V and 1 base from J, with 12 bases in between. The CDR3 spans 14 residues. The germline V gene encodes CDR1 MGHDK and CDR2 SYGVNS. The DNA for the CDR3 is TGTGCCAGCACAGCGCCTTCCGGCACAGATACGCAGTATTTT. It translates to CASTAPSGTDTQYF.

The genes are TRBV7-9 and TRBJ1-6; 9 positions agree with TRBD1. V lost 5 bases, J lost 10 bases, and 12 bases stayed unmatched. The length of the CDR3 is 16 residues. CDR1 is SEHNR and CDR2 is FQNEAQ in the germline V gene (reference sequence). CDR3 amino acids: CASSIATGGRGSPLHF. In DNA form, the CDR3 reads TGTGCCAGCAGCATTGCGACAGGGGGAAGGGGCTCACCCCTCCACTTT.

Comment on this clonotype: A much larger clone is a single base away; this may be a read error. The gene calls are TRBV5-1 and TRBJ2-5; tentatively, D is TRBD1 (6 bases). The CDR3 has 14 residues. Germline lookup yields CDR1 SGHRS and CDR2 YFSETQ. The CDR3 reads CASSYRVGQGTQYF. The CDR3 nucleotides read TGCGCCAGCAGCTACAGGGTTGGACAAGGGACCCAGTACTTC.

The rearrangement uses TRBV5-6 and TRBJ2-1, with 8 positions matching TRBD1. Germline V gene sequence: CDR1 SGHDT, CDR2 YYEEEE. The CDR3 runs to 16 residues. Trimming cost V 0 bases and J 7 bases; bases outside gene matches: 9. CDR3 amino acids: CASSLVFQGARNEQFF. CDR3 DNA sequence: TGTGCCAGCAGCTTGGTTTTCCAGGGGGCGCGGAATGAGCAGTTCTTC.

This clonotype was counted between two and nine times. Written as DNA, the CDR3 is TGTGCCAGCCAACAGGGGGTACAAGAGACCCAGTACTTC. This encodes CASQQGVQETQYF. The chain recombines TRBV6-1 with TRBJ2-5, with TRBD1 matching over 8 bases. With 8 bases clipped from V and 2 bases from J, the junction kept 4 bases outside the gene matches. This CDR3 region has 13 residues. The germline gives CDR1 MNHNS, CDR2 SASEGT.

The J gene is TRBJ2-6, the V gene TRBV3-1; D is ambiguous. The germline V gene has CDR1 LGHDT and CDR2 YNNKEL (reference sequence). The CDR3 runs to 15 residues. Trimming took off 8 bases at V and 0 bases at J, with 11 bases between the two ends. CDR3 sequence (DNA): TGTGCCAGCCGCCTAGGATTCTCTGGGGCCAACGTCCTGACTTTC. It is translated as CASRLGFSGANVLTF.

The CDR3 sequence: CAISESAGSYEQYF. The CDR3 DNA reads TGTGCCATCAGTGAGTCGGCGGGGTCCTACGAGCAGTACTTC. This sequence joins TRBV10-3 and TRBJ2-7, with D tentatively TRBD2 (6 bases). Germline V CDR1 and CDR2: ENHRY, SYGVKD. CDR3 length equals 14 residues. The V end was cut by 0 bases, the J end by 1 base, with 7 bases between.

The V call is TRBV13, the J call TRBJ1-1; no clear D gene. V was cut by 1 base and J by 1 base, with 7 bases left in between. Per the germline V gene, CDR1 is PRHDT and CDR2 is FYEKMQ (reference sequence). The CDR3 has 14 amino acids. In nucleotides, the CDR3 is TGTGCCAGCAGCTTAGTCAGAAAGAACACTGAAGCTTTCTTT. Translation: CASSLVRKNTEAFF.

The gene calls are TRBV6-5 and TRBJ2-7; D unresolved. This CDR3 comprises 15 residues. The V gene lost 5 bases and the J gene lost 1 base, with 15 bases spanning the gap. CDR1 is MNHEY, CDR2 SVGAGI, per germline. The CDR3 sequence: CASSLGRTTSYEQYF. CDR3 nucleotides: TGTGCCAGCAGTCTCGGACGGACCACTTCCTACGAGCAGTACTTC.

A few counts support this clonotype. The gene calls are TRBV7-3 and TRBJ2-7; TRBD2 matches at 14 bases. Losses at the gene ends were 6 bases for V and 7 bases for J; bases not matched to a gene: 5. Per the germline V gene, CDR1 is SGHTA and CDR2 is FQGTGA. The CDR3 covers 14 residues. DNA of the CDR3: TGTGCCAGCAGTTCGGGACTAGCGGGAGAGGAGCAGTACTTC. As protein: CASSSGLAGEEQYF.

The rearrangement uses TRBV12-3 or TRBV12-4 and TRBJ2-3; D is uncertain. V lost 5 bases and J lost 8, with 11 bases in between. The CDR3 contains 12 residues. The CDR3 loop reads CASSPGLATQYF. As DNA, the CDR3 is TGTGCCAGCAGTCCCGGGCTGGCTACGCAGTATTTT.

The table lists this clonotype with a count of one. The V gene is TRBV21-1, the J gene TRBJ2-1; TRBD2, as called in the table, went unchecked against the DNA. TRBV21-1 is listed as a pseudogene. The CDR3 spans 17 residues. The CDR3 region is CASNKAERKISYNEQFF. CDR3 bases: TGTGCCAGCAACAAAGCGGAGCGGAAAATCTCCTACAATGAGCAGTTCTTC.

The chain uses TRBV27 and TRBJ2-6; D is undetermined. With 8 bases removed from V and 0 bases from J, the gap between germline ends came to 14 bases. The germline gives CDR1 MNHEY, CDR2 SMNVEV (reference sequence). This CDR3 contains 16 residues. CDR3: CASPRPITSGANVLTF. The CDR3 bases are TGTGCCAGCCCTCGGCCTATTACCTCTGGGGCCAACGTCCTGACTTTC.

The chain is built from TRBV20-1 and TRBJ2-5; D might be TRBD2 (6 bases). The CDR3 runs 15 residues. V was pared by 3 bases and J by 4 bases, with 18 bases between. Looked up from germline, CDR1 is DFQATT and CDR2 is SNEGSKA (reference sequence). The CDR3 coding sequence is TGCAGTGCTAGCCCCGAGGCCGGGAGACGAGAGACCCAGTACTTC. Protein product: CSASPEAGRRETQYF.

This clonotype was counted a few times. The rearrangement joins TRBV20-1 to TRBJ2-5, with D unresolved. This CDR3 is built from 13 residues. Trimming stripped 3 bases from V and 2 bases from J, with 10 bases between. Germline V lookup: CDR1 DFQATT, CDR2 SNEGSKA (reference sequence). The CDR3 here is CSASAVRQETQYF. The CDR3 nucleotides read TGCAGTGCTAGTGCTGTCAGACAAGAGACCCAGTACTTC.

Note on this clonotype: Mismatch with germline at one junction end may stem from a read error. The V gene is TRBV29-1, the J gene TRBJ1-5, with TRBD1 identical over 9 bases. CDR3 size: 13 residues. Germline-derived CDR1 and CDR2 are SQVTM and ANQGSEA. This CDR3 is CGVRQGGDQPQHF. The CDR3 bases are TGCGGCGTCCGACAGGGGGGGGATCAGCCCCAGCATTTT.